This T cell receptor beta chain was documented in a study of T-cell reconstitution after alpha-beta-depleted transplantation in children. This CDR3 region has 16 residues. The germline gives CDR1 KGHSH, CDR2 LQKENI. Deletions cut 0 bases from V and 3 bases from J, with 12 bases between. TCRbeta library construction was performed incorporating unique molecular identifiers. TCRdb used MiXCR to reprocess the PCR reads, holding one entry per CDR3 protein. The table has about 980,000 distinct CDR3 sequences, roughly 29% seen once. J is TRBJ2-1 and V is TRBV18; D is possibly TRBD2 (6 bases). The TCR was taken from a boy younger than two who had a stem cell transplant for SCID, so the T cells may come from the graft donor. The specimen comprised PBMCs, mostly from graft donor cells, sampled 360 days after TCRalphabeta/CD19-depleted stem cell transplant. The CDR3 here is CASSPPLAAGYNEQFF. The CDR3 DNA reads as TGTGCCAGCTCACCACCATTAGCGGCGGGCTACAATGAGCAGTTCTTC.